The present T cell receptor (beta chain) was sequenced within a study of vaccination effects on CD4 cells after COVID-19. Study-wide background: Post-vaccine sample collection fell at a median of 72 days after the second dose.

On this clone: Its antigen is undetermined.

Antigen-specific CD4+ T cells expanded by the ViraFEST assay with viral peptide pools were then sequenced. Cells that had been cultured for 10 days were the source of isolated CD4+ T cells. Of the BNT162b2 and mRNA-1273 vaccines, participants received two doses of one or the other. None of the vaccinated had previously contracted SARS-CoV-2, and their nucleocapsid antibodies tested negative. A half-medium replacement with IL-2 medium was carried out on days 3 and 7. Per the germline V gene, CDR1 is ENHRY and CDR2 is SYGVKD. The V gene lost 2 bases and the J gene lost 5 bases, with 27 bases spanning the gap. CDR3 length: 19 amino acids. The method was immunoSEQ multiplex PCR; TCRdb's version includes in-frame clones alone and lacks a portion of them. The top ten hold about 6.5% of the sample, which has around 25,000 clones, over 75% seen once.

The chain joins TRBV10-3 to TRBJ2-5; either TRBD1 or TRBD2 may supply D (5 bases each). This specimen consisted of CD4+ T cells from PBMCs cultured with SARS-CoV-2 spike peptides, obtained after COVID-19 vaccination. This receptor was identified in a human donor who received a COVID-19 vaccine. Some clones in this sample may be carry-over from other donors' samples. CDR3 amino acids: CAISETDNHWGAGTETQYF. DNA of the CDR3: TGTGCCATCAGTGAGACGGACAACCACTGGGGTGCGGGTACTGAGACCCAGTACTTC.